Presented here are 20 T cell receptor beta chains from one specimen sequenced in a study of shared clonotypes between healthy human individuals. Produced via immunoSEQ multiplex PCR; TCRdb's table is partial and in-frame only. The repertoire holds 2 million to 2.5 million clones, with 85% to 95% as singletons. The sequenced material came from naive CD4+ T cells from PBMCs. As for subset: CD45RA+ positively selected. The receptors here all came from a man between 18 and 35 years old in good health. Some clones in this sample may be carry-over from other donors' samples.

V and J are TRBV7-2 and TRBJ1-2; D gene ambiguous. Germline V gives CDR1 SGHTA, CDR2 FQGNSA. The CDR3 has 15 residues. Trimming took off 3 bases at V and 5 bases at J, with 16 bases between the two ends. The CDR3 is CASSFRSGRDYGYTF. CDR3 nucleotides: TGTGCCAGCAGCTTCCGCTCGGGCAGAGATTATGGCTACACCTTC. Full variable domain (remainder filled in from reference TRBV7-2 and TRBJ1-2): GAGVSQSPSNKVTEKGKDVELRCDPISGHTALYWYRQSLGQGLEFLIYFQGNSAPDKSGLPSDRFSAERTGGSVSTLTIQRTQQEDSAVYLCASSFRSGRDYGYTFGSGTRLTVV.

The chain couples TRBV4-3 to TRBJ2-3, with a tentative D call TRBD1 (6 bases). CDR1 is LGHNA and CDR2 is YSLEER in the germline V gene. The ends were cut back, 8 bases at V and 1 base at J, with 19 bases in the middle. This CDR3 contains 16 residues. The CDR3 region has the DNA TGCGCCAGCTCGCGCGACCCGGGACACCGCACAGATACGCAGTATTTT. Its protein is CASSRDPGHRTDTQYF.

The gene calls are TRBV30 and TRBJ2-3; 7 nucleotides line up with TRBD2. The trim removed 3 bases at V and 2 bases at J, leaving 8 bases unmatched. The CDR3 loop spans 15 amino acids. Germline-derived CDR1 and CDR2 are GTSNPN and SVGIG (reference sequence). The CDR3 DNA reads TGTGCCTGGAGCGCCGAGCGGGACCACACAGATACGCAGTATTTT. Translated, it gives CAWSAERDHTDTQYF.

The V gene is TRBV7-8, the J gene TRBJ2-2; D might be TRBD1 (6 bases). Germline V gene sequence: CDR1 SGHVS, CDR2 FQNEAQ. The ends were cut back, 3 bases at V and 0 bases at J, with 11 bases in the middle. CDR3 size: 16 residues. CDR3 amino acids: CASSFWWDTNTGELFF. CDR3 sequence (DNA): TGTGCCAGCAGCTTCTGGTGGGACACGAACACCGGGGAGCTGTTTTTT. Drawing the rest from reference TRBV7-8 and TRBJ2-2, the complete variable domain is GAGVSQSPRYKVAKRGQDVALRCDPISGHVSLFWYQQALGQGPEFLTYFQNEAQLDKSGLPSDRFFAERPEGSVSTLKIQRTQQEDSAVYLCASSFWWDTNTGELFFGEGSRLTVL.

V usage is TRBV7-3 and J usage is TRBJ2-1; D is uncertain. The germline V and J ends were trimmed by 3 bases and 7 bases, with 13 bases remaining between them. Germline CDR1 reads SGHTA; CDR2 reads FQGTGA. The CDR3 is made up of 14 amino acids. CDR3 region: CASSLRPGYNEQFF. The CDR3 DNA is TGTGCCAGCAGCTTGAGACCCGGCTATAATGAGCAGTTCTTC. The variable domain in full, completed from reference TRBV7-3 and TRBJ2-1, reads GAGVSQTPSNKVTEKGKYVELRCDPISGHTALYWYRQSLGQGPEFLIYFQGTGAADDSGLPNDRFFAVRPEGSVSTLKIQRTERGDSAVYLCASSLRPGYNEQFFGPGTRLTVL.

The V call is TRBV28, the J call TRBJ2-4; D gene uncertain. The V and J ends lost 4 bases and 0 bases respectively, with 10 bases between them. CDR1 is MDHEN, CDR2 SYDVKM, per germline. The CDR3 runs to 15 residues. CDR3 in amino acids: CASSSQELAKNIQYF. The DNA of the CDR3 is TGTGCCAGCAGTTCGCAGGAACTAGCCAAAAACATTCAGTACTTC.

Worth noting for this clone: Other DNA variants within this sample encode the same CDR3. The chain combines TRBV6-5 with TRBJ1-1; D unresolved. Trimming shortened V by 2 bases and J by 5 bases, and 9 bases separated the two germline ends. There are 13 residues in the CDR3. CDR1 and CDR2 from the germline V gene are MNHEY and SVGAGI. The CDR3 here is CASSYRDGTEAFF. The CDR3 DNA reads as TGTGCCAGCAGTTACCGAGACGGTACTGAAGCTTTCTTT.

This clone was detected only a few times. The chain combines TRBV7-9 with TRBJ1-2, with a tentative D call TRBD1 (5 bases). The CDR3 covers 12 residues. Germline loops: CDR1 SEHNR, CDR2 FQNEAQ (reference sequence). Trimming removed 3 bases from V and 7 bases from J, with 9 bases in between. The DNA of the CDR3 is TGTGCCAGCAGCTTCCCCCAGGGTGGCTACACCTTC. Its translation: CASSFPQGGYTF.

The rearrangement uses TRBV5-6 and TRBJ1-2; D remains unclear. The length of the CDR3 is 14 residues. With 2 bases removed from V and 0 bases from J, the gap between germline ends came to 8 bases. Germline V CDR1 and CDR2: SGHDT, YYEEEE. The CDR3 here is CASSFEGPNYGYTF. DNA of the CDR3: TGTGCCAGCAGCTTCGAAGGGCCTAACTATGGCTACACCTTC.

The V gene is TRBV7-2, the J gene TRBJ1-1; TRBD1 might be the D (5 bases). Looked up from germline, CDR1 is SGHTA and CDR2 is FQGNSA. V was clipped by 3 bases and J by 0 bases, with 14 bases between them. This CDR3 contains 16 residues. CDR3 protein: CASSFTGGLMNTEAFF. For the CDR3, the DNA is TGTGCCAGCAGCTTTACAGGAGGCCTCATGAACACTGAAGCTTTCTTT.

The chain links TRBV27 to TRBJ2-7; D is undetermined. The CDR3 is 15 residues long. Germline lookup yields CDR1 MNHEY and CDR2 SMNVEV (reference sequence). Trimming stripped 8 bases from V and 3 bases from J, with 20 bases between. CDR3 sequence: CASLSLGRADYEQYF. CDR3 nucleotides: TGTGCCAGCCTCTCCTTAGGAAGGGCCGACTACGAGCAGTACTTC.

The rearrangement links TRBV28 to TRBJ1-5, with D maybe TRBD1 (5 bases). The CDR3 has 15 amino acids. Germline CDR1 MDHEN, CDR2 SYDVKM. The V and J ends lost 6 bases and 0 bases respectively, with 12 bases between them. The CDR3 here is CASRGGDLSNQPQHF. CDR3 sequence (DNA): TGTGCCAGCAGGGGAGGGGACCTTAGCAATCAGCCCCAGCATTTT.

The chain carries TRBV7-8 and TRBJ1-2; tentative D call: TRBD1 (6 bases). The CDR3 sequence is 15 residues long. V gave up 5 bases and J gave up 2 bases, with 15 bases separating them. Per germline, CDR1 SGHVS and CDR2 FQNEAQ. This chain's CDR3 is CASSRLPQGNYGYTF. The CDR3 DNA sequence: TGTGCCAGCAGCCGCCTCCCCCAGGGGAACTATGGCTACACCTTC.

CDR3 residues: CASSAPSYRQGRVGPQHF. The CDR3 bases are TGTGCCAGCAGTGCCCCGTCCTATAGGCAGGGACGAGTTGGGCCCCAGCATTTT. V usage is TRBV28 and J usage is TRBJ1-5; a weak D match, TRBD1 (5 bases). Trimming shortened V by 5 bases and J by 9 bases, and 29 bases separated the two germline ends. CDR3 size: 18 residues. Germline CDR1 is MDHEN and CDR2 is SYDVKM.

The chain recombines TRBV27 with TRBJ2-2; 7 bases match TRBD2. Germline-derived CDR1 and CDR2 are MNHEY and SMNVEV (reference sequence). This CDR3 contains 17 residues. Germline trimming cut 2 bases from V and 3 bases from J; bases unmatched to any gene: 9. The CDR3 DNA is TGTGCCAGCAGTTTACAGTGGGATCTAGCGGACACCGGGGAGCTGTTTTTT. Translating gives CASSLQWDLADTGELFF.

This sequence joins TRBV10-1 and TRBJ2-4; D call uncertain. Trimming took off 5 bases at V and 1 base at J, with 15 bases between the two ends. The CDR3 spans 16 residues. CDR1 and CDR2 (germline): WNHNN, SYGVQD (reference sequence). The CDR3 loop reads CASSKGFSLAKNIQYF. CDR3 bases: TGCGCCAGCAGTAAGGGCTTCAGCCTGGCCAAAAACATTCAGTACTTC.

This chain uses TRBV7-9 with TRBJ1-1, with 7 bases that match TRBD1. The V and J ends lost 5 bases and 1 base, in that order; junction bases with no gene match: 7. This CDR3 spans 15 amino acids. In germline, CDR1 is SEHNR, CDR2 FQNEAQ (reference sequence). CDR3 residues: CASSGGTAWNTEAFF. Here the CDR3 DNA reads TGTGCCAGCAGCGGGGGGACAGCCTGGAACACTGAAGCTTTCTTT.

The rearrangement uses TRBV27 and TRBJ1-1; 11 bases map to TRBD1. The germline V gene has CDR1 MNHEY and CDR2 SMNVEV (reference sequence). With 5 bases clipped from V and 1 base from J, the junction kept 6 bases outside the gene matches. The CDR3 loop spans 16 amino acids. DNA for the CDR3: TGTGCCAGCAGTAACCTGGACAGGGGGCGGAACACTGAAGCTTTCTTT. It is translated as CASSNLDRGRNTEAFF.

The chain combines TRBV5-4 with TRBJ2-5, with no clear D. The CDR3 sequence is 13 residues long. V was shortened by 4 bases and J by 3 bases, with 10 bases between the two germline ends. The germline V gene has CDR1 SGHNT and CDR2 YYREEE (reference sequence). The CDR3 here is CASSPVPEETQYF. The CDR3 bases are TGTGCCAGCAGCCCTGTCCCAGAAGAGACCCAGTACTTC. Looking up the rest from reference TRBV5-4 and TRBJ2-5 gives the full variable domain: ETGVTQSPTHLIKTRGQQVTLRCSSQSGHNTVSWYQQALGQGPQFIFQYYREEENGRGNFPPRFSGLQFPNYSSELNVNALELDDSALYLCASSPVPEETQYFGPGTRLLVL.

The sample holds one count of this clone. The chain carries TRBV6-1 and TRBJ1-4; the D gene is possibly TRBD1 (6 bases). Per the germline V gene, CDR1 is MNHNS and CDR2 is SASEGT. This CDR3 spans 12 amino acids. V was clipped by 5 bases and J by 11 bases, with 12 bases between them. The CDR3 bases are TGTGCCAGCAGTCCAGGGGTGGGGAAACTGTTTTTT. Its protein is CASSPGVGKLFF.